The rows below give T cell receptor beta chains drawn from one sample of a study of shared clonotypes between healthy human individuals. Repertoires were generated with immunoSEQ multiplex PCR, while TCRdb's copy carries only in-frame clones and drops some. This sample has 2,500,000 or so clones, with around 92% found just once. The sample comprised naive CD4+ T cells from PBMCs. The receptors were gathered from a man between 18 and 29 years old in good health. Some clones in this sample may be carry-over from other donors' samples. Both conserved end residues are part of each CDR3. Fields, in order: V gene, D gene, clone size, J gene, CDR3 DNA, CDR3 protein. A D gene is named only where the DNA matches it firmly. Part of the rows lack a size; the others show once, few, many or a class for expanded clones.

TRBV25-1,TRBD1,NA,TRBJ1-2,TGTGCCAGCAGTGATGTGCCAGGGGGCAGAGGCTACACCTTC,CASSDVPGGRGYTF
TRBV4-1,NA,NA,TRBJ2-2,TGCGCCAGCAGCCGGGAGGAGGCGCAGGGGAGGGAGCTGTTTTTT,CASSREEAQGRELFF
TRBV4-1,TRBD1,once,TRBJ2-6,TGCGCCAGCAGCCCGGGGACAGGGCCTCTCCGTGGGGCCAACGTCCTGACTTTC,CASSPGTGPLRGANVLTF
TRBV29-1,NA,NA,TRBJ1-4,TGCAGCGTACGGACGGGGGAAAAACTGTTTTTT,CSVRTGEKLFF
TRBV28,TRBD1,NA,TRBJ2-5,TGTGCCAGCAGTTTATCTCAGGGGGCGAGAGAGACCCAGTACTTC,CASSLSQGARETQYF
TRBV5-5,TRBD1,NA,TRBJ1-2,TGTGCCAGCAGCCGGCCCACAGGGGGCGGCTATGGCTACACCTTC,CASSRPTGGGYGYTF
TRBV19,TRBD2,NA,TRBJ2-1,TGTGCCAGTAGTCTTGAGAGGACTAGCGGGACCCACAATGAGCAGTTCTTC,CASSLERTSGTHNEQFF
TRBV5-1,TRBD1,NA,TRBJ2-3,TGCGCCAGCAGCCCCACCTTTGGACAGGGGGTCCCAGATACGCAGTATTTT,CASSPTFGQGVPDTQYF
TRBV12-2,NA,NA,TRBJ2-7,TGTGCAAGTCGCTTAGCCTGGCGGGGGGGCCCTTACGAGCAGTACTTC,CASRLAWRGGPYEQYF
TRBV28,TRBD2,NA,TRBJ2-3,TGTGCCAGCAGTCTGGGACTAGCGAGTTCCACAGATACGCAGTATTTT,CASSLGLASSTDTQYF
TRBV5-6,NA,NA,TRBJ2-2,TGTGCCAGCAGTTCCCAATACGGGGAGCTGTTTTTT,CASSSQYGELFF
TRBV28,NA,NA,TRBJ2-6,TGTGCCAGCAGTCCCCCATGGCGACAGTCCTCTGGGGCCAACGTCCTGACTTTC,CASSPPWRQSSGANVLTF
TRBV7-8,NA,NA,TRBJ2-6,TGTGCCAGCAGCCCGGCAGGGGGGCTAGTGTTTGGGGCCAACGTCCTGACTTTC,CASSPAGGLVFGANVLTF
TRBV4-1,NA,NA,TRBJ1-1,TGCGCCAGCAGCCAGGCCCGGGGTGTTATGAACACTGAAGCTTTCTTT,CASSQARGVMNTEAFF
TRBV4-1,TRBD1,NA,TRBJ1-5,TGCGCCAGCAGCCAAGATAGGGACAGGGGAATCCAGCCCCAGCATTTT,CASSQDRDRGIQPQHF
TRBV30,NA,NA,TRBJ2-5,TGTGCCTGGAGTGTATTAGAGACCCAGTACTTC,CAWSVLETQYF
TRBV27,NA,NA,TRBJ2-7,TGTGCCAGCAGCCCCATTTCCTCACCTCAAAGGGGCCCTGACGAGCAGTACTTC,CASSPISSPQRGPDEQYF
TRBV7-3,TRBD1,once,TRBJ2-1,TGTGCCAGCAGCCAAGTAGGGGGCGCAAGGTCCTACAATGAGCAGTTCTTC,CASSQVGGARSYNEQFF
TRBV19,TRBD2,NA,TRBJ2-1,TGTGCCAGTAGTACACTAGCGGGAGTAGGCAATGAGCAGTTCTTC,CASSTLAGVGNEQFF
TRBV11-3,TRBD1,NA,TRBJ2-5,TGTGCCAGCAGCCGGGACAGGGACCAAGAGACCCAGTACTTC,CASSRDRDQETQYF
TRBV5-1,TRBD2,NA,TRBJ2-7,TGCGCCAGCAGCTTGGAATCGAGAGCGGGGGAGCAGTACTTC,CASSLESRAGEQYF
TRBV7-3,TRBD1,NA,TRBJ1-2,TGTGCCAGCAGCTCGGACTCCACAGGGGGCTATGGCTACACCTTC,CASSSDSTGGYGYTF
TRBV2,NA,NA,TRBJ2-2,TGTGCCAGCAGTGTTGAGACAACCGGGGAGCTGTTTTTT,CASSVETTGELFF
TRBV15,TRBD1,NA,TRBJ1-2,TGTGCCACCAGCAGAGCCGGGACAGGCGTATATGGCTACACCTTC,CATSRAGTGVYGYTF
TRBV18,TRBD2,NA,TRBJ2-1,TGTGCCAGCACGGGACTAGGCCACAATGAGCAGTTCTTC,CASTGLGHNEQFF
TRBV6-6,NA,NA,TRBJ1-1,TGTGCCAGCAGTTATTCAAAGGACACTGAAGCTTTCTTT,CASSYSKDTEAFF
TRBV7-9,NA,once,TRBJ2-1,TGTGCCAGCAGACGTTCAGAGGGGTACAATGAGCAGTTCTTC,CASRRSEGYNEQFF
TRBV9,NA,NA,TRBJ2-4,TGTGCCAGCAGCCCCTTCGGGGCGGGACGGGGAAACATTCAGTACTTC,CASSPFGAGRGNIQYF
TRBV7-2,NA,NA,TRBJ2-3,TGTGCCAGCAGCTTAGCGCGTTACACAGATACGCAGTATTTT,CASSLARYTDTQYF
TRBV28,NA,NA,TRBJ2-7,TGTGCCAGCAGTTACAAGACCACCTACGAGCAGTACTTC,CASSYKTTYEQYF
TRBV6-6,NA,NA,TRBJ2-7,TGTGCCAGCAAGTCCAGCGCAGAACTCCCCTACGAGCAGTACTTC,CASKSSAELPYEQYF
TRBV28,NA,few,TRBJ1-1,TGTGCCAGCAGCCCTACAGGGAGGACTGAAGCTTTCTTT,CASSPTGRTEAFF
TRBV29-1,NA,NA,TRBJ2-7,TGCAGCGTTGGCCCCGGCTATCAAGACGAGCAGTACTTC,CSVGPGYQDEQYF
TRBV4-2,TRBD2,once,TRBJ2-7,TGTGCCAGCAGCCAAGATCGACTAGCTTCCTACGAGCAGTACTTC,CASSQDRLASYEQYF
TRBV9,TRBD1,NA,TRBJ2-2,TGTGCCAGCAGCTCCCGGGACAGGAACACCGGGGAGCTGTTTTTT,CASSSRDRNTGELFF
TRBV28,NA,NA,TRBJ2-3,TGTGCCAGCAGGGACAGATACACAGATACGCAGTATTTT,CASRDRYTDTQYF
TRBV2,TRBD1,NA,TRBJ1-1,TGTGCCAGCAGCAGGGACAGGGAAGGTGGACGGACTGAAGCTTTCTTT,CASSRDREGGRTEAFF
TRBV4-3,TRBD2,NA,TRBJ2-3,TGCGCCAGCAGCCAAGACGGACTAGCGGGAGCATATACGCAGTATTTT,CASSQDGLAGAYTQYF
TRBV29-1,NA,NA,TRBJ1-1,TGCAGCGTTGAAGAGGGGGCCACCGGGGATTTT,CSVEEGATGDF
TRBV5-4,NA,NA,TRBJ2-1,TGTGCCAGCGCCCCGGACTTCTCGAAAGGGAAAAACAATGAGCAGTTCTTC,CASAPDFSKGKNNEQFF
TRBV18,NA,NA,TRBJ2-1,TGTGCCAGCTCCAAAGCTTCCTACAATGAGCAGTTCTTC,CASSKASYNEQFF
TRBV6-6,TRBD1,NA,TRBJ2-7,TGTGCCAGCAGTCCCGGACAGGTTTCCGACGAGCAGTACTTC,CASSPGQVSDEQYF
TRBV30,NA,NA,TRBJ1-4,TGTGCCTGGAGTGAGAGGGTTAATGAAAAACTGTTTTTT,CAWSERVNEKLFF
TRBV5-6,NA,NA,TRBJ1-5,TGTGCCAGCAGCCGTGGAGGGGGAGGGAATCAGCCCCAGCATTTT,CASSRGGGGNQPQHF
TRBV7-3,NA,NA,TRBJ2-2,TGTGCCAGCAGCTTAAATCCGGGGGAGGTCGGGGAGCTGTTTTTT,CASSLNPGEVGELFF
TRBV18,NA,NA,TRBJ2-2,TGTGCCAGCTCACCAAGGCAGGGAGAGCTTTCCGGGGAGCTGTTTTTT,CASSPRQGELSGELFF
TRBV7-2,NA,NA,TRBJ1-5,TGTGCCAGCAGCTTAGATTCGTTGGGGTTTCAGCCCCAGCATTTT,CASSLDSLGFQPQHF
TRBV14,NA,NA,TRBJ2-7,TGTGCCAGCAGCCGGACGTTGGCCTACGAGCAGTACTTC,CASSRTLAYEQYF
TRBV28,TRBD1,NA,TRBJ1-4,TGTGCCAGCAGTTTATTCGGGACAGGGGCCCGAGAAAAACTGTTTTTT,CASSLFGTGAREKLFF
TRBV10-3,NA,NA,TRBJ1-2,TGTGCCATCAGTGAGTCAACAGGGTATGGCTACACCTTC,CAISESTGYGYTF
TRBV4-2,NA,NA,TRBJ2-7,TGTGCCAGCAGCCAAGATGCCCGGTCTCGCTACGAGCAGTACTTC,CASSQDARSRYEQYF